The next 20 T cell receptor beta chains were all read from a single sample in a study of blood T cell repertoires in COVID-19. Using immunoSEQ multiplex PCR, the repertoire was profiled, and TCRdb retains in-frame clones only, with some absent. The sample has a few hundred thousand clones; roughly 89% are singletons. The sequencing sample was made of peripheral blood. Source of these receptors: an older woman with COVID-19, enrolled during active disease.

This rearrangement joins TRBV6-5 to TRBJ1-1; 7 bases are shared with TRBD1. V was pared by 3 bases and J by 1 base, with 2 bases of the junction left unmatched. Germline V gene lookup returns CDR1 MNHEY and CDR2 SVGAGI. The CDR3 is made up of 14 amino acids. The CDR3 here is CASSYHRGNTEAFF. The CDR3 DNA reads as TGTGCCAGCAGTTATCACAGGGGGAACACTGAAGCTTTCTTT.

The V call is TRBV9, the J call TRBJ1-1; a weak D match, TRBD1 (5 bases). V lost 4 bases and J 12 bases, leaving 16 bases between the germline ends. CDR3 length: 12 residues. Germline loops: CDR1 SGDLS, CDR2 YYNGEE. For the CDR3, the DNA is TGTGCCAGCAGCCGGGACTCCGTGGTATCTTTCTTT. This codes for CASSRDSVVSFF.

This chain uses TRBV15 with TRBJ1-5, with D perhaps matching TRBD1 (5 bases). The germline V gene has CDR1 LNHNV and CDR2 YYDKDF (reference sequence). The germline V and J ends were trimmed by 5 bases and 0 bases, with 20 bases remaining between them. The CDR3 extends over 18 amino acids. The CDR3 sequence is CATSDLQGARYSNQPQHF. Here the CDR3 DNA reads TGTGCCACCAGCGACCTCCAGGGCGCGAGATATAGCAATCAGCCCCAGCATTTT.

The chain recombines TRBV21-1 with TRBJ2-5; whether TRBD1, the table's D call, matches the DNA was not checked. TRBV21-1 is noted as a pseudogene. This CDR3 comprises 16 residues. The CDR3 loop is CASSKARQGTQETQYF. The DNA of the CDR3 is TGTGCCAGCAGCAAAGCGCGCCAGGGTACCCAAGAGACCCAGTACTTC.

This chain uses TRBV2 with TRBJ2-3, with unresolved D. V was shortened by 8 bases and J by 6 bases, with 9 bases between the two germline ends. CDR1 is SNHLY and CDR2 is FYNNEI in the germline V gene. This CDR3 spans 11 amino acids. The CDR3 region has the DNA TGTGCCAGCCACTCCCGTGATACGCAGTATTTT. It encodes CASHSRDTQYF.

The CDR3 region is CAISESQGEHQPQHF. The CDR3 DNA reads TGTGCCATCAGTGAGTCACAGGGGGAGCACCAGCCCCAGCATTTT. The chain employs TRBV10-3 and TRBJ1-5; TRBD1 aligns across 8 bases. The CDR3 covers 15 residues. V lost 0 bases and J lost 7; bases outside the gene matches: 5. Germline CDR1 is ENHRY and CDR2 is SYGVKD.

The rearrangement links TRBV7-3 to TRBJ2-1; the match to TRBD2 covers 8 bases. This CDR3 spans 18 amino acids. Germline assignment: CDR1 SGHTA and CDR2 FQGTGA. V trimming: 0 bases; J trimming: 6 bases; junction bases outside the gene matches: 13. The CDR3 region is CASSLTSSGGLAGNEQFF. Here the CDR3 DNA reads TGTGCCAGCAGCTTAACCAGTTCGGGCGGCCTAGCGGGCAATGAGCAGTTCTTC.

V usage is TRBV7-9 and J usage is TRBJ2-1; 11 positions match TRBD2. Germline V gives CDR1 SEHNR, CDR2 FQNEAQ (reference sequence). With V trimmed by 5 bases and J by 4 bases, 7 bases remained unmatched. The CDR3 runs to 16 residues. The DNA of the CDR3 is TGTGCCAGCAGCCCTCAGACTAGCGGGGAGTACAATGAGCAGTTCTTC. As protein: CASSPQTSGEYNEQFF.

This chain links TRBV27 with TRBJ2-7; 7 bases line up with TRBD2. The CDR3 is 14 amino acids. J gave up 7 bases and V 3 bases, and 9 bases lay outside the gene matches. Germline CDR1 is MNHEY and CDR2 is SMNVEV (reference sequence). The CDR3 region has the DNA TGTGCCAGCAGTTTTCGACTAGCTTCGAAAGAGCAGTACTTC. It specifies CASSFRLASKEQYF.

This clone was observed a handful of times. The chain carries TRBV5-1 and TRBJ1-1; no definite D call. The V gene lost 4 bases and the J gene lost 1 base, with 11 bases spanning the gap. This CDR3 contains 14 residues. Germline CDR1 SGHRS, CDR2 YFSETQ. As DNA, the CDR3 is TGCGCCAGCAGCGAGCTAAGCCAGAACACTGAAGCTTTCTTT. Its translation is CASSELSQNTEAFF.

The chain carries TRBV2 and TRBJ1-1; D uncertain. V lost 7 bases, J lost 1 base, and 13 bases lay in between. The germline V gene has CDR1 SNHLY and CDR2 FYNNEI. CDR3 length equals 14 residues. The CDR3 loop is CASIAAVSNTEAFF. CDR3 nucleotide sequence: TGTGCCAGCATCGCCGCGGTATCGAACACTGAAGCTTTCTTT.

The V call is TRBV7-2, the J call TRBJ2-5; perhaps TRBD1 as D (6 bases). In germline, CDR1 is SGHTA, CDR2 FQGNSA. The CDR3 contains 16 residues. The V gene lost 4 bases and the J gene lost 5 bases, with 20 bases spanning the gap. CDR3 in DNA: TGTGCCAGCAGCTACCGGGACATCATCGTGTTCGAGACCCAGTACTTC. Its translation: CASSYRDIIVFETQYF. The full variable domain, its missing parts supplied by reference TRBV7-2 and TRBJ2-5, is GAGVSQSPSNKVTEKGKDVELRCDPISGHTALYWYRQSLGQGLEFLIYFQGNSAPDKSGLPSDRFSAERTGGSVSTLTIQRTQQEDSAVYLCASSYRDIIVFETQYFGPGTRLLVL.

The gene calls are TRBV6-5 and TRBJ2-1, with TRBD2 identical over 9 bases. The CDR3 totals 14 residues. Germline V lookup: CDR1 MNHEY, CDR2 SVGAGI. J lost 2 bases, V lost 11 bases, and 7 bases had no gene match. The CDR3 DNA follows: TGTGCCTGCCGGGCGGGGGGGGCCTACAATGAGCAGTTCTTC. It codes for CACRAGGAYNEQFF.

The rearrangement uses TRBV5-1 and TRBJ1-6; no definite D call. CDR1 and CDR2 from the germline V gene are SGHRS and YFSETQ. The CDR3 runs 16 residues. Trimming cost V 1 base and J 0 bases, with 8 bases left between them. The CDR3 sequence: CASSLKSGSYNSPLHF. The CDR3 nucleotides read TGCGCCAGCAGCTTGAAAAGCGGCTCCTATAATTCACCCCTCCACTTT.

The rearrangement links TRBV5-5 to TRBJ2-3; D remains unclear. The CDR3 is made up of 11 amino acids. Trimming left V 6 bases short and J 2 bases short, with 4 bases between. Germline CDR1 SGHKS, CDR2 YYEKEE (reference sequence). The CDR3 sequence: CASTHTDTQYF. DNA for the CDR3: TGTGCCAGCACACACACAGATACGCAGTATTTT.

The gene calls are TRBV11-2 and TRBJ2-1, with 7 positions matching TRBD1. V dropped 3 bases and J dropped 3; count of bases not matched to a gene: 5. The CDR3 has 15 residues. CDR1 SGHAT and CDR2 FQNNGV come from the germline V gene. The CDR3 is CASSFMGTVYNEQFF. The CDR3 nucleotides are TGTGCCAGCAGCTTTATGGGGACAGTCTACAATGAGCAGTTCTTC.

The chain links TRBV19 to TRBJ1-1; D perhaps matches TRBD1 (5 bases). Trimming took off 2 bases at V and 1 base at J, with 11 bases between the two ends. There are 15 residues in the CDR3. CDR1 LNHDA and CDR2 SQIVND come from the germline V gene (reference sequence). CDR3 nucleotides: TGTGCCAGTAGTATAACCGGTGGGGCGAACACTGAAGCTTTCTTT. Translation gives CASSITGGANTEAFF. Supplemented by reference TRBV19 and TRBJ1-1, the full variable domain reads DGGITQSPKYLFRKEGQNVTLSCEQNLNHDAMYWYRQDPGQGLRLIYYSQIVNDFQKGDIAEGYSVSREKKESFPLTVTSAQKNPTAFYLCASSITGGANTEAFFGQGTRLTVV.

V is TRBV2 and J is TRBJ1-1; the match to TRBD1 covers 8 bases. V shed 6 bases and J 1 base; nucleotides not matched to a gene: 4. Germline CDR1 reads SNHLY; CDR2 reads FYNNEI. The CDR3 consists of 14 residues. The CDR3, as DNA: TGTGCCAGCAGAGGACAGGGCCCGAACACTGAAGCTTTCTTT. The encoded protein is CASRGQGPNTEAFF.

The rearrangement uses TRBV5-5 and TRBJ1-2; 10 nucleotides agree with TRBD1. CDR1 and CDR2 (germline): SGHKS, YYEKEE (reference sequence). CDR3 length equals 14 residues. V shed 5 bases, J shed 7 bases, and the junction held 8 bases outside the gene matches. The CDR3 protein is CASRPGTGVAGYTF. DNA of the CDR3: TGTGCCAGCAGGCCCGGGACAGGGGTGGCTGGCTACACCTTC.

V and J are TRBV7-2 and TRBJ1-6; D unclear. Germline-derived CDR1 and CDR2 are SGHTA and FQGNSA. The CDR3 spans 12 residues. V lost 5 bases and J lost 6, with 5 bases in between. The CDR3 sequence: CASSLSNSPLHF. The CDR3 DNA follows: TGTGCCAGCAGCCTGAGTAATTCACCCCTCCACTTT.